This TCR beta chain was retrieved from a study of T-cell reconstitution after alpha-beta-depleted transplantation in children. Unique molecular identifiers were incorporated into the prepared TCRbeta library. TCRdb re-called the PCR reads through MiXCR, storing one row per CDR3 protein. Altogether 350,000 to 450,000 distinct CDR3 sequences are present, about 14% being singletons, with the ten largest covering around 4%. The germline V gene has CDR1 DFQATT and CDR2 SNEGSKA (reference sequence). The CDR3 has 13 residues. V lost 3 bases and J lost 1, with 9 bases in between. The chain uses TRBV20-1 and TRBJ1-1; D might be TRBD1 (6 bases). The clonotype originates from a human donor who donated a stem cell graft to a child with Fanconi anemia. The specimen comprised PBMCs, sampled from the stem cell graft. CDR3 nucleotides: TGCAGTGCTAGGAAGGGGGGGAACACTGAAGCTTTCTTT. Its protein is CSARKGGNTEAFF.